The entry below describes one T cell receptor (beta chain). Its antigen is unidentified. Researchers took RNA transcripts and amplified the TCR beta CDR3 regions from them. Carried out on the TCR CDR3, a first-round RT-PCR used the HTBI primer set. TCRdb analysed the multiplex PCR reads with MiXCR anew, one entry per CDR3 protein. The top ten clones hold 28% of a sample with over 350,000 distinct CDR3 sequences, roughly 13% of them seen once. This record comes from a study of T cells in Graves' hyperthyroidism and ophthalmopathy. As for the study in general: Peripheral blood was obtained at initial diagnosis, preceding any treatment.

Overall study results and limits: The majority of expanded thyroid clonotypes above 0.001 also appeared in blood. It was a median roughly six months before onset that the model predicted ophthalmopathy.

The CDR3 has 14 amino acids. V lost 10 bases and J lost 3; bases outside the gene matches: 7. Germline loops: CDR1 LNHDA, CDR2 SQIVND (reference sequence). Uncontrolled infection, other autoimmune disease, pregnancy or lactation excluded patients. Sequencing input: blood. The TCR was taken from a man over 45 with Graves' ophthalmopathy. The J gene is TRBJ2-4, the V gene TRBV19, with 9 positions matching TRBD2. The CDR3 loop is CATLAGSGKNIQYF. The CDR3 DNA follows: TGTGCCACCCTAGCGGGATCAGGCAAAAACATTCAGTACTTC.